This TCR beta chain was captured by sequencing in a study of graft-versus-host responses after intestinal transplantation. Background on the study: Multivisceral, liver-intestinal, or isolated intestinal transplants were performed in recipients.

Trimming cost V 4 bases and J 5 bases, with 14 bases left between them. This CDR3 is 14 amino acids long. Germline assignment: CDR1 LGHNA and CDR2 YSLEER. Profiling relied on immunoSEQ multiplex PCR, and the TCRdb table lists in-frame clones only, not all of them. Altogether 100,000 or so clones are present, around 90% being singletons, with the ten largest covering approximately 0.17%. Remarks on this clone: Its antigen is still unknown.

The sample in question was unstimulated CD4+ T cells sorted from spleen or lymph node cells, obtained before intestinal transplant. The TCR sequence derives from a human donor who received an intestinal transplant. The J gene is TRBJ1-1, the V gene TRBV4-3; D gene uncertain. CDR3 in DNA: TGCGCCAGCAGCCCGGGAGTAGGGCGGACTGAAGCTTTCTTT. Translated: CASSPGVGRTEAFF.